This T cell receptor beta chain originates from a study of T-cell reconstitution after alpha-beta-depleted transplantation in children. Unique molecular identifiers featured in how the TCRbeta library was prepared. From the PCR reads, TCRdb called clonotypes with MiXCR, one entry per CDR3 protein. The data show approximately 980,000 distinct CDR3 sequences, 25% to 30% seen once. The V gene end was trimmed by 2 bases and the J gene end by 3 bases; junction bases not matched to a gene: 1. CDR1 is SGHAT and CDR2 is FQNNGV in the germline V gene. CDR3 length: 14 residues. The TCR sequence derives from a boy younger than two who had a stem cell transplant for SCID, so the T cells may come from the graft donor. The chain couples TRBV11-2 to TRBJ1-2; TRBD1 aligns across 9 bases. Sequenced here: PBMCs, mostly from graft donor cells, sampled 360 days after TCRalphabeta/CD19-depleted stem cell transplant. Here the CDR3 DNA reads TGTGCCAGCAGCTTAACAGGGGGCCACTATGGCTACACCTTC. Amino acids: CASSLTGGHYGYTF.